This entry is about one TCR beta chain. This sample was included in a study of blood T cell repertoires in COVID-19. Trimming stripped 4 bases from V and 6 bases from J, with 16 bases between. In germline, CDR1 is SGDLS, CDR2 YYNGEE. The CDR3 length is 15 residues. Generated by immunoSEQ multiplex PCR, the TCRdb table keeps only in-frame clones and is missing some. Among 150,000 to 200,000 clones, roughly 80% were seen once, and the ten largest hold roughly 15%. V and J are TRBV9 and TRBJ1-4; D gene ambiguous. This receptor was identified in a woman aged 70-85 years with COVID-19, enrolled during active disease. The sample consisted of peripheral blood. This CDR3 reads CASSPGLERDEKLFF. The CDR3, as DNA: TGTGCCAGCAGCCCCGGACTTGAAAGGGATGAAAAACTGTTTTTT.